This T cell receptor (beta chain) appears in the sequencing data of a study of CD8+CD57+ T cells in acquired aplastic anemia. Study observations and caveats: A set of roughly 27 CD8+ CDR3 sequences was shared between patients and controls, and these sequences appeared highly expressed in patients.

CDR3 and TCR beta VDJ profiling relied on genomic DNA as the template. TCRdb itself ran the reads through MiXCR, one entry per CDR3 protein. The sample lists approximately 80,000 distinct CDR3 sequences; roughly 72% were seen once. Those patients picked for sequencing had displayed CD8+CD57+ cell expansion on flow cytometry. Comments on this clonotype: What it binds is unknown.

This CDR3 region has 13 residues. CDR1 SQVTM and CDR2 ANQGSEA come from the germline V gene. V trimming: 6 bases; J trimming: 5 bases; junction bases outside the gene matches: 7. This receptor was obtained from a human donor with aplastic anemia. V gene TRBV29-1 combines with J gene TRBJ1-2, with TRBD1 identical over 9 bases. The sequenced material came from sorted CD4+, CD8+, or CD8+CD57+ T cells (not recorded which) from PBMCs. CDR3 in amino acids: CSVGTGLGYGYTF. CDR3 nucleotide sequence: TGCAGCGTCGGGACAGGGCTTGGGTATGGCTACACCTTC.